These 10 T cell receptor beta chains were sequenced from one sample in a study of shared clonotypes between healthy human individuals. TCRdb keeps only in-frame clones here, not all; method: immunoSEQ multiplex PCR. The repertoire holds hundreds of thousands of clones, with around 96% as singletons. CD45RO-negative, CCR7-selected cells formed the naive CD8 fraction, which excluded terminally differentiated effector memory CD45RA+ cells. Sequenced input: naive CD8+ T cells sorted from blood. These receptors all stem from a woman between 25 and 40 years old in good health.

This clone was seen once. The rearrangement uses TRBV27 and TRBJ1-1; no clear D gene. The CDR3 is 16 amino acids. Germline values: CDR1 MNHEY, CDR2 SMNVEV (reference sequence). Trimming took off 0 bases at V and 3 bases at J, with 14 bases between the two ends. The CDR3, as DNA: TGTGCCAGCAGTTTATCGATGGGGAGAATTGACACTGAAGCTTTCTTT. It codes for CASSLSMGRIDTEAFF.

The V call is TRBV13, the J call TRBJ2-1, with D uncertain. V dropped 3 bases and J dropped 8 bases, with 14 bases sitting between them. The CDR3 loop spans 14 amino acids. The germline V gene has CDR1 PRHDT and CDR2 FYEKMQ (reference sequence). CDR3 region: CASSFPTTGDEQFF. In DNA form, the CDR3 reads TGTGCCAGCAGCTTCCCGACAACTGGGGATGAGCAGTTCTTC.

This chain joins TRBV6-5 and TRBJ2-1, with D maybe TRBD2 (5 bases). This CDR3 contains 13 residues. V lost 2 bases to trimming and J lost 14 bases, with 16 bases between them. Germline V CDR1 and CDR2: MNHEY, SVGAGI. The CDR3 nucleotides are TGTGCCAGCAGTTACAACGGGGTGGCCACGGAGTTCTTC. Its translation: CASSYNGVATEFF.

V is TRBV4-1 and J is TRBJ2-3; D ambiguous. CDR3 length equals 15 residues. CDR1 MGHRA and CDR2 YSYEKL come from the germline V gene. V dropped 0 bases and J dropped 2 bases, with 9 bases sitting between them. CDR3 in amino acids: CASSQDRWDTDTQYF. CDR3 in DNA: TGCGCCAGCAGCCAAGACAGGTGGGACACAGATACGCAGTATTTT.

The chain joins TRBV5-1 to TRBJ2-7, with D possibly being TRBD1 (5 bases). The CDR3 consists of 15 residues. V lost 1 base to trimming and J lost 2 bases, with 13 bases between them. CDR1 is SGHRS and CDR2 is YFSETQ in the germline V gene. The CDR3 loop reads CASSLWQGSTYEQYF. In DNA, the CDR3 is TGCGCCAGCAGCTTGTGGCAGGGAAGTACCTACGAGCAGTACTTC.

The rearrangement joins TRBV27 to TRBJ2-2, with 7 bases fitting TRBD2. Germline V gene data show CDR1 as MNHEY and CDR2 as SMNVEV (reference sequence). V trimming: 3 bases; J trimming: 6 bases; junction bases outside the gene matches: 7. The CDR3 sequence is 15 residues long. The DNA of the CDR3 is TGTGCCAGCAGTTTCGAGGCGGGAGTAGCCGGGGAGCTGTTTTTT. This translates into CASSFEAGVAGELFF.

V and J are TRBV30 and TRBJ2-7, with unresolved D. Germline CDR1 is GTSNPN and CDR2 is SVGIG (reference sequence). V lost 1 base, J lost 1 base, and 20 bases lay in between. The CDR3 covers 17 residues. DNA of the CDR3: TGTGCCTGGAGTGGGTTATCCAATCAAGACTTATCCTACGAGCAGTACTTC. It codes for CAWSGLSNQDLSYEQYF.

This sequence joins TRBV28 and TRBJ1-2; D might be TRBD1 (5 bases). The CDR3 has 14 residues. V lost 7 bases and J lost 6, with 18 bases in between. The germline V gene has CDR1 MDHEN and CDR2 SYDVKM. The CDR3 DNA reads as TGTGCCAGCACTGATACCGGGACGCAGAATGGCTACACCTTC. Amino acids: CASTDTGTQNGYTF.

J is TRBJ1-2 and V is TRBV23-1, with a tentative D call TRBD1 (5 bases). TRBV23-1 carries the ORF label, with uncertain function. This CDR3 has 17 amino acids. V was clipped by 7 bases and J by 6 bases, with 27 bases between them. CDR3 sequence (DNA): TGCGCCAGCACCCTCAACCATCCAGGGTTATCCCATCATGGCTACACCTTC. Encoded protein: CASTLNHPGLSHHGYTF.

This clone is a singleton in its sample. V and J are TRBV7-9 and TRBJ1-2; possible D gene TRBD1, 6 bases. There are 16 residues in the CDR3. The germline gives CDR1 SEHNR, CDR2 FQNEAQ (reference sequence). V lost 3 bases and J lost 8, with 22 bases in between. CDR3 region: CASSLTGTPIFIGYTF. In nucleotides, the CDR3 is TGTGCCAGCAGCTTGACCGGGACACCTATCTTTATCGGCTACACCTTC.